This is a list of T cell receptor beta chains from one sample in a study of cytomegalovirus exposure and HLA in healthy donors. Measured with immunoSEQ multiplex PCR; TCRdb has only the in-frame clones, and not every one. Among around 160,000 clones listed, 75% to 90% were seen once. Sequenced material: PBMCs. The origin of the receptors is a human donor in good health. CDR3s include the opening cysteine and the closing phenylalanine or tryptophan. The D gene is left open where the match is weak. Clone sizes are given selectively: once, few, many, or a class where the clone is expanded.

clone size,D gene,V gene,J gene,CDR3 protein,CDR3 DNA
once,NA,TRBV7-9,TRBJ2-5,CASSFPAAYQETQYF,TGTGCCAGCAGCTTCCCGGCAGCGTACCAAGAGACCCAGTACTTC
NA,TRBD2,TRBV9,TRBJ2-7,CASSVGGGTYEQYF,TGTGCCAGCAGCGTAGGCGGGGGGACCTACGAGCAGTACTTC
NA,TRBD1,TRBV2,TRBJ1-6,CASSPTTGDNSPLHF,TGTGCCAGCAGTCCTACGACAGGGGATAATTCACCCCTCCACTTT
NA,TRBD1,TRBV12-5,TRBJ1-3,CASGWTGGGNTIYF,TGTGCTAGTGGTTGGACAGGGGGAGGAAACACCATATATTTT
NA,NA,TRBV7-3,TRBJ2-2,CASSQGRGTGELFF,TGTGCCAGCAGCCAGGGGCGCGGCACCGGGGAGCTGTTTTTT
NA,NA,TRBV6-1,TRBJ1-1,CASRLGATEAFF,TGTGCCAGCAGGCTGGGGGCCACTGAAGCTTTCTTT
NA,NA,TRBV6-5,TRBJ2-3,CASSRADTQYF,TGTGCCAGCTCCAGGGCAGATACGCAGTATTTT
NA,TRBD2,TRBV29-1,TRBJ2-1,CSVGGGYYNEQFF,TGCAGCGTTGGGGGGGGATACTACAATGAGCAGTTCTTC
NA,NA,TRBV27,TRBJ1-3,CASRDSSGNTIYF,TGTGCCAGCAGGGACAGCTCTGGAAACACCATATATTTT
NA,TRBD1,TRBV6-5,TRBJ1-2,CATGGDRATNYGYTF,TGTGCCACTGGAGGTGACAGGGCCACTAACTATGGCTACACCTTC
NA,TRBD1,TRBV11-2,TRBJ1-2,CASSPTGGVSHGYTF,TGTGCCAGCAGCCCTACAGGGGGCGTTAGTCATGGCTACACCTTC
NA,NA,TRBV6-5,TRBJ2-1,CASSSTGNNEQFF,TGTGCCAGCAGTTCCACAGGGAACAATGAGCAGTTCTTC
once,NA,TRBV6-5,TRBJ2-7,CASSYSAGIEQYF,TGTGCCAGCAGTTACTCTGCGGGGATCGAGCAGTACTTC
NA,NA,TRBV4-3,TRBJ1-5,CASSQGLNSNQPQHF,TGCGCCAGCAGCCAAGGACTGAATAGCAATCAGCCCCAGCATTTT
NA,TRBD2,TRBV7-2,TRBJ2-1,CASSPLMRGAYNEQFF,TGTGCCAGCAGCCCGCTGATGCGGGGGGCCTACAATGAGCAGTTCTTC
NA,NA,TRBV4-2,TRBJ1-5,CASSHQGKGNQPQHF,TGTGCCAGCAGCCATCAGGGTAAGGGCAATCAGCCCCAGCATTTT
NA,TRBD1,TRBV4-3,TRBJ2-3,CASSQTGADTQYF,TGCGCCAGCAGCCAAACAGGGGCAGATACGCAGTATTTT
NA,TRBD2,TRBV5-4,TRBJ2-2,CASSAGLAGGNTGELFF,TGTGCCAGCAGCGCAGGACTAGCGGGGGGGAACACCGGGGAGCTGTTTTTT
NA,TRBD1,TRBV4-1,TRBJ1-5,CASSQKQGNQPQHF,TGCGCCAGCAGCCAAAAACAGGGGAATCAGCCCCAGCATTTT
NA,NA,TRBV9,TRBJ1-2,CASSVGGGEVPPNYGYTF,TGTGCCAGCAGCGTAGGAGGGGGGGAGGTACCTCCAAACTATGGCTACACCTTC
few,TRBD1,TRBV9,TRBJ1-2,CASSVSGGWENGYTF,TGTGCCAGCAGCGTGTCAGGGGGCTGGGAAAATGGCTACACCTTC
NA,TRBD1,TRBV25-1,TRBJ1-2,CASSESGRGLGYGYTF,TGTGCCAGCAGTGAATCCGGCAGGGGGCTCGGCTATGGCTACACCTTC